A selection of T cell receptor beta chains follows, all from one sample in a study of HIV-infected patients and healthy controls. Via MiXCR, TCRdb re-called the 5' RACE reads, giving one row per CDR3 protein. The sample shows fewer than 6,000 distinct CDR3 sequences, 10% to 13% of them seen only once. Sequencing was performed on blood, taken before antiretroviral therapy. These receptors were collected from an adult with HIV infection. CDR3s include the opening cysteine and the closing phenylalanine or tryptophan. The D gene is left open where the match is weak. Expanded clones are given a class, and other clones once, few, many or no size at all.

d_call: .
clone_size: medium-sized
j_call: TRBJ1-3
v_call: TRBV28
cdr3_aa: CASSLPLRLDTIYF
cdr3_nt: TGTGCCAGCAGTTTGCCCCTACGCCTGGACACCATATATTTT

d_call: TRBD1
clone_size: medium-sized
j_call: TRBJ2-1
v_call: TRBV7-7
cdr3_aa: CASTQDRANEQFF
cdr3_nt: TGTGCCAGCACCCAGGACAGGGCCAATGAGCAGTTCTTC

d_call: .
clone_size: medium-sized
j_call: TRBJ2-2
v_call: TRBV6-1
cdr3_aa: CASSHGLTGELFF
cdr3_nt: TGTGCCAGCAGCCACGGACTAACCGGGGAGCTGTTTTTT

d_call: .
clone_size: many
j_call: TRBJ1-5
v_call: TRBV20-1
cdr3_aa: CSARVAMGVSNQPQHF
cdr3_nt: TGCAGTGCTAGAGTCGCCATGGGGGTTAGCAATCAGCCCCAGCATTTT

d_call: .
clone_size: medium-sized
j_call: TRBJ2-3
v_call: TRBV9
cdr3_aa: CASSDGGGAGDTQYF
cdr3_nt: TGTGCCAGCAGCGACGGAGGGGGGGCCGGAGATACGCAGTATTTT

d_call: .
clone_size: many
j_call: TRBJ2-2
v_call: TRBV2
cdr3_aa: CARGWGTNTGELFF
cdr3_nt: TGTGCCAGAGGGTGGGGTACGAACACCGGGGAGCTGTTTTTT

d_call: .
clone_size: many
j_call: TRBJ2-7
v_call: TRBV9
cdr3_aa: CASSVSQGGTEQYF
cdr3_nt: TGTGCCAGCAGCGTATCCCAAGGTGGGACCGAGCAGTACTTC

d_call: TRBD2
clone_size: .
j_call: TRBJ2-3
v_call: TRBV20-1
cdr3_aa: CSASVLAGGRKDTQYF
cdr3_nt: TGCAGTGCTAGTGTGCTAGCGGGGGGGAGGAAAGATACGCAGTATTTT

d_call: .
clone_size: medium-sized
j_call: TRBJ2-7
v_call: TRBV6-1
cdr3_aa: CASTDHGIYEQYF
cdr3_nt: TGTGCCAGCACCGACCATGGCATTTACGAGCAGTACTTC

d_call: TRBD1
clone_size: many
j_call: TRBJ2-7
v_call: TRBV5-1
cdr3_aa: CASSLGDRVYEQYF
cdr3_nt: TGCGCCAGCAGCTTAGGGGACAGGGTCTACGAGCAGTACTTC

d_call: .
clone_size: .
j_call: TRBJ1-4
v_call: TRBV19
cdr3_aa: CASSIGSPDLNEKLFF
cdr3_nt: TGTGCCAGTAGTATCGGCAGCCCGGACCTTAATGAAAAACTGTTTTTT

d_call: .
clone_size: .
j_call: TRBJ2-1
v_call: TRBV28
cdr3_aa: CASSPEGVNEQFF
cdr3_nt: TGTGCCAGCAGCCCTGAGGGGGTCAATGAGCAGTTCTTC

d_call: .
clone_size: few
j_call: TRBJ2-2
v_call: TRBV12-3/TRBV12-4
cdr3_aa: CASRPSYGTLNTGELFF
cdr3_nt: TGTGCCAGCAGGCCTTCATACGGGACACTGAACACCGGGGAGCTGTTTTTT

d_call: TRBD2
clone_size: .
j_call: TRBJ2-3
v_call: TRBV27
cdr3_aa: CASRGGWIDTQYF
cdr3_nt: TGTGCCAGCAGGGGAGGGTGGATCGATACGCAGTATTTT

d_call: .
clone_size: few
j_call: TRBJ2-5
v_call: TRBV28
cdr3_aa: CASRTLGDVKTQYF
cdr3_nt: TGTGCCAGCCGGACTCTGGGGGACGTAAAGACCCAGTACTTC

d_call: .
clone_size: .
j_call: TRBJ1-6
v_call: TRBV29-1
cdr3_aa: CSVVVGTIPGSPLHF
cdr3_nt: TGCAGCGTTGTTGTGGGGACGATACCAGGTTCACCCCTCCACTTT

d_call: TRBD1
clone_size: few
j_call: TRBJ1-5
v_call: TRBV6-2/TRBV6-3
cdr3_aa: CASSWTGGTANQPQHF
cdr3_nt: TGTGCCAGCAGTTGGACAGGGGGAACAGCTAATCAGCCCCAGCATTTT

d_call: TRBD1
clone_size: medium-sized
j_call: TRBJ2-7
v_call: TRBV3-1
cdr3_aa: CASSPPGQTTYEQYF
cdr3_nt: TGTGCCAGCAGCCCACCGGGACAGACCACCTACGAGCAGTACTTC

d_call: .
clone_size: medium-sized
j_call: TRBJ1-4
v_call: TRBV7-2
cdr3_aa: CASSLGGTNEKLFF
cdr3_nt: TGTGCCAGCAGCTTAGGGGGCACTAATGAAAAACTGTTTTTT

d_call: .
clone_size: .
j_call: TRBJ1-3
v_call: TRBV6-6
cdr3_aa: CASRRDSSGNTIYF
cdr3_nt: TGTGCCAGCAGGCGAGACAGTTCTGGAAACACCATATATTTT

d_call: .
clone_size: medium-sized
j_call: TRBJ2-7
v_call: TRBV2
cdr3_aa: CASQTIEQYF
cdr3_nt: TGTGCCAGCCAGACGATCGAGCAGTACTTC

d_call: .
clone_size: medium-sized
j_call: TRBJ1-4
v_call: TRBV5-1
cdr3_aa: CASSLRSVNNEKLFF
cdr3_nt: TGCGCCAGCAGCTTGAGGTCTGTAAATAATGAAAAACTGTTTTTT

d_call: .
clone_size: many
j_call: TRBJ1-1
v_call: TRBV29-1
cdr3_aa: CSVEAGARMNTEAFF
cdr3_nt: TGCAGCGTTGAAGCGGGGGCGCGGATGAACACTGAAGCTTTCTTT

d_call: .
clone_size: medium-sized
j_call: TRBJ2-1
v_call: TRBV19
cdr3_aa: CASSIGHNEQFF
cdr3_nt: TGTGCCAGTAGTATCGGCCACAATGAGCAGTTCTTC

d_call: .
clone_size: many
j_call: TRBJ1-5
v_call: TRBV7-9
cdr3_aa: CASSLRDGEAGGNQPQHF
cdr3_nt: TGTGCCAGCAGCTTACGCGACGGGGAAGCGGGGGGCAATCAGCCCCAGCATTTT

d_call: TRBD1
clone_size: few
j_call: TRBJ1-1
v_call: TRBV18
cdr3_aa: CASSPPDRGGTEAFF
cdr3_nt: TGTGCCAGCTCACCCCCGGACAGGGGAGGCACTGAAGCTTTCTTT

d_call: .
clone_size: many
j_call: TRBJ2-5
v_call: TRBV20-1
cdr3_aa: CSARDYRDIQETQYF
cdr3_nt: TGCAGTGCTAGAGATTACCGGGACATCCAAGAGACCCAGTACTTC

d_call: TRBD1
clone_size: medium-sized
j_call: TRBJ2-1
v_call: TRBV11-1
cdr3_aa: CASSSDGTVYNEQFF
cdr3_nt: TGTGCCAGCAGCTCCGACGGGACAGTGTACAATGAGCAGTTCTTC

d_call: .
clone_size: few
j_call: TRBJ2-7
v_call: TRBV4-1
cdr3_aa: CASSQGQRGWAYEQYF
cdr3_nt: TGCGCCAGCAGCCAAGGGCAGCGAGGGTGGGCCTACGAGCAGTACTTC

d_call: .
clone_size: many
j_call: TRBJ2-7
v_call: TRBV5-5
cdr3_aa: CASSYDEVEQYF
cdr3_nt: TGTGCCAGCAGCTACGACGAGGTCGAGCAGTACTTC

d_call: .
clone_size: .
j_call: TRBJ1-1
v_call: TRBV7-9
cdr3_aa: CASSHRGREGVEAFF
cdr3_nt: TGTGCCAGCAGCCACCGGGGCAGGGAGGGAGTTGAAGCTTTCTTT

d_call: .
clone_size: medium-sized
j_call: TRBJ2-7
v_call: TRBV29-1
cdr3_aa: CSVELGDLGYEQYF
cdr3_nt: TGCAGCGTTGAACTTGGGGACCTAGGCTACGAGCAGTACTTC

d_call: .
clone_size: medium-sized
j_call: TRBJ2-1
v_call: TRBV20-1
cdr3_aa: CSAREGARDNEQFF
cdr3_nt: TGCAGTGCTAGAGAGGGGGCGCGGGACAATGAGCAGTTCTTC

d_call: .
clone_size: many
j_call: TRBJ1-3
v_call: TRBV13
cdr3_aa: CASSAADSGNTIYF
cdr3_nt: TGTGCCAGCTCCGCTGCTGACTCTGGAAACACCATATATTTT

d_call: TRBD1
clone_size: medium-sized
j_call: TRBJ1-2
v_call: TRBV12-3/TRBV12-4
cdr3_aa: CASRKQGRDGYTF
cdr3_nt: TGTGCCAGCAGAAAACAGGGGCGGGATGGCTACACCTTC

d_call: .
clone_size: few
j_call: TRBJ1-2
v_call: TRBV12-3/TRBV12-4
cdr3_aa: CASSLWGLDYGYTF
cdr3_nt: TGTGCCAGCAGTTTATGGGGGCTTGACTATGGCTACACCTTC

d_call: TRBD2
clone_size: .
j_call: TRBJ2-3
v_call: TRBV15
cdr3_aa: CATSRDWGTSGLHLLADAQYF
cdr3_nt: TGTGCCACCAGCAGAGATTGGGGGACTAGCGGTTTGCATCTCCTTGCAGATGCGCAGTATTTT

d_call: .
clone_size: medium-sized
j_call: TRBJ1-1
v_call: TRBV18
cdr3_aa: CASSLGVTPSPLEAFF
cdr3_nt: TGTGCCAGCTCACTAGGGGTCACCCCTTCCCCCCTTGAAGCTTTCTTT

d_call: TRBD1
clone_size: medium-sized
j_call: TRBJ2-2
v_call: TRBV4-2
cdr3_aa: CASSQDAGGTGELFF
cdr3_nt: TGTGCCAGCAGCCAAGATGCAGGGGGCACCGGGGAGCTGTTTTTT

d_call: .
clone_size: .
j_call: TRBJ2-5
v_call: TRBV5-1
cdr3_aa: CASSTNRGGAETQYF
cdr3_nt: TGCGCCAGCAGCACCAACCGTGGAGGGGCGGAGACCCAGTACTTC

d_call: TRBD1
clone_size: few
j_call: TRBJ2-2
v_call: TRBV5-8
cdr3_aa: CASSLDSDRARTGELFF
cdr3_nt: TGTGCCAGCAGCTTGGACTCTGACAGGGCTAGGACCGGGGAGCTGTTTTTT

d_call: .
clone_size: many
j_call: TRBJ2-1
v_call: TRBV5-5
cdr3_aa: CASSLAWGPQSYNEQFF
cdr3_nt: TGTGCCAGCAGCTTGGCGTGGGGGCCTCAGTCCTACAATGAGCAGTTCTTC

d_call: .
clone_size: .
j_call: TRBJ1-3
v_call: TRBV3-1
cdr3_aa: CASSQEPKFSGNTIYF
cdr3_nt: TGTGCCAGCAGCCAAGAACCTAAATTCTCTGGAAACACCATATATTTT

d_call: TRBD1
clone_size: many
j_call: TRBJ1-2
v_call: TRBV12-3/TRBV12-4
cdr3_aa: CASSHSDRAYGYTF
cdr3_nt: TGTGCCAGCAGTCACTCGGACAGGGCGTATGGCTACACCTTC

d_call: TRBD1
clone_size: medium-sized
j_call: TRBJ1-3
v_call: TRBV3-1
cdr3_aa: CASSLTGGVRSGNTIYF
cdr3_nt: TGTGCCAGCAGCCTGACAGGGGGCGTTCGGTCTGGAAACACCATATATTTT

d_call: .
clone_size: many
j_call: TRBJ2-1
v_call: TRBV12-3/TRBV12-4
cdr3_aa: CASSLVGSSADEQFF
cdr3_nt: TGTGCCAGCAGTTTGGTGGGCTCCTCGGCGGATGAGCAGTTCTTC

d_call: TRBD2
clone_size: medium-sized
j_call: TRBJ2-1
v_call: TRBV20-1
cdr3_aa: CSARSGGNYNEQFF
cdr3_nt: TGCAGTGCTAGAAGCGGGGGAAACTACAATGAGCAGTTCTTC

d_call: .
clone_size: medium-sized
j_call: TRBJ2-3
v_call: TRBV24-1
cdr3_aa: CATSDLLTGENTDTQYF
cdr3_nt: TGTGCCACCAGTGATTTGCTTACCGGGGAGAACACAGATACGCAGTATTTT

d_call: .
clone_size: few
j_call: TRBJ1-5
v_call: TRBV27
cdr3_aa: CASSLLGVQPQHF
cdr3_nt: TGTGCCAGCAGTTTGCTCGGGGTTCAGCCCCAGCATTTT

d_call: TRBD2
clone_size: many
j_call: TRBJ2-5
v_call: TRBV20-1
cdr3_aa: CSAPSGGNGETQYF
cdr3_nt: TGCAGTGCTCCTAGCGGGGGGAACGGAGAGACCCAGTACTTC

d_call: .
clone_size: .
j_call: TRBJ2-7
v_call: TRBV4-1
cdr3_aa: CASSQDYRSPYEQYF
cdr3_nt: TGCGCCAGCAGCCAAGATTACAGGTCCCCCTACGAGCAGTACTTC

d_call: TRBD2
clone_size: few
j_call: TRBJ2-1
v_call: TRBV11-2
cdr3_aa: CASSLVLAGGPYNEQFF
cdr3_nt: TGTGCCAGCAGCTTAGTGCTAGCGGGGGGCCCCTACAATGAGCAGTTCTTC

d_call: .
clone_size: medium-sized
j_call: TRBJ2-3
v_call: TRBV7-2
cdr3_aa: CASSLKYRASTDTQYF
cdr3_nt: TGTGCCAGCAGCTTAAAATATAGGGCGAGCACAGATACGCAGTATTTT